These T cell receptor beta chains were read from a single sample in a study of blood T cell repertoires in COVID-19. Data came from immunoSEQ multiplex PCR; TCRdb stores just in-frame clones and leaves some out. The data contain 35,000 to 45,000 clones, roughly 81% of them singletons. Sequencing was carried out using peripheral blood. The receptors shown here come from a woman in her 70s with acute or convalescent COVID-19. Each CDR3 is given with its conserved first and last residue. The D gene is left open where the match is weak. Expanded clones get a size class; other rows say once, few or many, or leave the size out.

abundance	d_gene	j_gene	v_gene	CDR3aa	CDR3nt
few	TRBD1	TRBJ2-7	TRBV7-2	CASTDRGPYEQYF	TGTGCCAGCACCGACAGGGGACCCTACGAGCAGTACTTC
NA	TRBD1	TRBJ1-5	TRBV29-1	CSVEAGGSDQPQHF	TGCAGCGTTGAGGCAGGGGGGAGCGATCAGCCCCAGCATTTT
NA	TRBD1	TRBJ1-6	TRBV6-2/TRBV6-3	CASSYLRQGNNSPLHF	TGTGCCAGCAGTTACCTAAGACAGGGGAATAATTCACCCCTCCACTTT
NA	TRBD1	TRBJ2-7	TRBV4-1	CASSDRGYEQYF	TGCGCCAGCAGCGACAGGGGTTACGAGCAGTACTTC
NA	TRBD1	TRBJ1-1	TRBV19	CASSAGQGHTEAFF	TGTGCCAGTAGTGCGGGACAGGGGCACACTGAAGCTTTCTTT
NA	NA	TRBJ1-6	TRBV6-2/TRBV6-3	CASSDRISPLHF	TGTGCCAGCAGCGACAGGATCTCACCCCTCCACTTT
NA	NA	TRBJ2-5	TRBV7-2	CASSQPLRTQYF	TGTGCCAGCAGCCAACCCCTGCGGACCCAGTACTTC
NA	TRBD1	TRBJ2-2	TRBV5-1	CASSTGQGINTGELFF	TGCGCCAGCAGCACGGGACAGGGGATAAACACCGGGGAGCTGTTTTTT
NA	NA	TRBJ1-3	TRBV11-1	CASSPQGRSGNTIYF	TGTGCCAGCAGCCCACAGGGAAGATCTGGAAACACCATATATTTT
NA	NA	TRBJ2-2	TRBV28	CASSPIGAGELFF	TGTGCCAGCAGTCCCATCGGGGCCGGGGAGCTGTTTTTT
NA	NA	TRBJ2-2	TRBV10-1	CASRAGNTGELFF	TGCGCCAGTCGAGCGGGGAACACCGGGGAGCTGTTTTTT
NA	TRBD1	TRBJ1-5	TRBV28	CVCRGTGLYQPQHF	TGTGTATGTAGGGGGACAGGACTTTATCAGCCCCAGCATTTT
NA	NA	TRBJ1-2	TRBV5-1	CASSLAPDYGYTF	TGCGCCAGCAGCTTGGCCCCAGATTATGGCTACACCTTC
NA	NA	TRBJ1-3	TRBV4-2	CASSQAQADGNTIYF	TGTGCCAGCAGCCAAGCCCAGGCTGACGGAAACACCATATATTTT
once	NA	TRBJ1-1	TRBV27	CASSLSSGEAFF	TGTGCCAGCAGTTTATCGTCGGGGGAAGCTTTCTTT
NA	NA	TRBJ2-5	TRBV5-4	CASSLMVGVQETQYF	TGTGCCAGCAGCTTGATGGTGGGAGTCCAAGAGACCCAGTACTTC
NA	NA	TRBJ2-1	TRBV19	CASSTDWDNEQFF	TGTGCCAGTAGCACAGATTGGGACAATGAGCAGTTCTTC
NA	TRBD1	TRBJ1-1	TRBV7-2	CASSSEGGPDTEAFF	TGTGCCAGCAGCTCAGAAGGGGGCCCGGACACTGAAGCTTTCTTT
NA	NA	TRBJ2-7	TRBV3-1/TRBV3-2	CASSQVGWGREQYF	TGTGCCAGCAGCCAAGTTGGCTGGGGGAGGGAGCAGTACTTC
NA	TRBD1	TRBJ1-2	TRBV6-5	CASSYRGHGYGYTF	TGTGCCAGCAGTTACAGGGGGCACGGCTATGGCTACACCTTC
NA	TRBD1	TRBJ2-3	TRBV7-8	CASSRGGQGSTDTQYF	TGTGCCAGCAGCCGAGGCGGACAGGGCAGCACAGATACGCAGTATTTT
NA	NA	TRBJ2-7	TRBV5-1	CASSFGTGGYYEQYF	TGCGCCAGCAGCTTCGGAACCGGCGGATACTACGAGCAGTACTTC
NA	TRBD1	TRBJ1-2	TRBV28	CASSLTGGGGYTF	TGTGCCAGCAGTCTGACAGGGGGCGGGGGCTACACCTTC
NA	NA	TRBJ1-4	TRBV30	CAWSPGPGEKLFF	TGTGCCTGGAGTCCCGGCCCCGGGGAAAAACTGTTTTTT
NA	TRBD2	TRBJ2-5	TRBV28	CASKSGGPFGETQYF	TGTGCCAGCAAATCGGGAGGGCCTTTTGGGGAGACCCAGTACTTC
NA	TRBD1	TRBJ1-5	TRBV6-5	CATSQGNQPQHF	TGTGCCACCTCACAGGGGAATCAGCCCCAGCATTTT
NA	TRBD1	TRBJ2-1	TRBV24-1	CATSDSTGGEYNEQFF	TGTGCCACCAGTGATTCGACAGGGGGCGAATACAATGAGCAGTTCTTC
few	NA	TRBJ1-1	TRBV19	CASSIALRSEAFF	TGTGCCAGTAGTATAGCTCTCCGTTCCGAAGCTTTCTTT
NA	TRBD1	TRBJ1-5	TRBV28	CASSSDRYNQPQHF	TGTGCCAGCAGTTCGGACAGGTACAATCAGCCCCAGCATTTT
NA	NA	TRBJ1-5	TRBV15	CATSRGGLGGRGQPQHF	TGTGCCACCAGCAGAGGGGGCCTCGGGGGGCGCGGTCAGCCCCAGCATTTT
NA	TRBD1	TRBJ1-6	TRBV6-5	CASTRDRVSPLHF	TGTGCCAGCACTAGGGACAGGGTTTCACCCCTCCACTTT
NA	TRBD1	TRBJ1-1	TRBV10-3	CAISDKGQGALRDTEAFF	TGTGCCATCAGTGACAAGGGACAGGGGGCTCTTCGGGACACTGAAGCTTTCTTT
NA	TRBD1	TRBJ1-3	TRBV5-5	CASSVTGDRGNTIYF	TGTGCCAGCAGCGTTACAGGGGATCGTGGAAACACCATATATTTT
NA	TRBD1	TRBJ1-5	TRBV28	CASTIQGASNQPQHF	TGTGCCAGCACCATCCAGGGGGCTAGCAATCAGCCCCAGCATTTT
NA	TRBD2	TRBJ2-7	TRBV28	CASSSGTRSYEQYF	TGTGCCAGCAGTTCCGGGACTAGATCCTACGAGCAGTACTTC
NA	TRBD1	TRBJ1-2	TRBV6-5	CASRSTGAFMYGYTF	TGTGCCAGCAGATCTACAGGGGCATTCATGTACGGCTACACCTTC
few	TRBD1	TRBJ2-7	TRBV18	CASSWTGPSYEQYF	TGTGCCAGCTCTTGGACAGGGCCCTCCTACGAGCAGTACTTC
NA	TRBD1	TRBJ2-1	TRBV9	CASSVATSGDSEWYNEQFF	TGTGCCAGCAGCGTAGCTACCTCCGGGGACAGCGAATGGTACAATGAGCAGTTCTTC
NA	NA	TRBJ2-2	TRBV7-9	CATLGGDTGELFF	TGTGCCACCTTAGGGGGGGACACCGGGGAGCTGTTTTTT
once	NA	TRBJ2-2	TRBV3-1/TRBV3-2	CASSRQATGELFF	TGTGCCAGCAGCCGGCAGGCTACCGGGGAGCTGTTTTTT
NA	NA	TRBJ1-1	TRBV14	CASSLRKWTEAFF	TGTGCCAGCAGCCTGAGGAAATGGACTGAAGCTTTCTTT
NA	NA	TRBJ1-2	TRBV21-1	CASSKRVTGGVDGYTF	TGTGCCAGCAGCAAAAGGGTGACAGGGGGCGTGGATGGCTACACCTTC